Presented here are 29 T cell receptor beta chains from one specimen sequenced in a study of T cells in Graves' hyperthyroidism and ophthalmopathy. The source material, RNA transcripts, was used to amplify TCR beta CDR3 regions. An initial round of RT-PCR targeting the TCR CDR3 relied on the HTBI primer set. Each CDR3 protein gets one entry after TCRdb re-called the multiplex PCR reads with MiXCR. The repertoire includes more than 300,000 distinct CDR3 sequences, about a fifth of them detected once, and 40% sits in the top ten. Input material: blood. These receptors came from a man aged 18 to 30 with Graves' ophthalmopathy.

Of note for this clonotype: Germline and junction disagree at one end, which may indicate a read error. The rearrangement joins TRBV5-1 to TRBJ2-1; a weak D match, TRBD1 (8 bases). Germline-derived CDR1 and CDR2 are SGHRS and YFSETQ. The CDR3 length is 13 residues. CDR3 DNA sequence: TGTGCCAGCAGTGAAACAGGGGGGGATGAGCAGTTCTTC. Translating it yields CASSETGGDEQFF.

This clonotype was recorded a few times. This chain links TRBV20-1 with TRBJ1-6, with unresolved D. V was trimmed by 1 base and J by 7 bases, leaving 11 bases between them. From germline, CDR1 is DFQATT and CDR2 SNEGSKA (reference sequence). This CDR3 comprises 14 residues. CDR3 region: CSARGGSGNSPLHF. The CDR3 bases are TGCAGTGCTAGAGGAGGAAGCGGGAATTCACCCCTCCACTTT.

CDR3: CASSLGYYSGRATYNEQFF. CDR3 DNA: TGTGCCAGCAGTTTAGGGTATTACAGCGGGAGGGCCACCTACAATGAGCAGTTCTTC. This chain connects TRBV18 to TRBJ2-1; 10 positions match TRBD2. The CDR3 consists of 19 residues. Germline CDR1 and CDR2: KGHSH and LQKENI. After removal of 8 bases from V and 2 bases from J, the junction contained 18 bases not matched to a gene.

This clonotype was counted between two and nine times. A read error may be the cause here, since a much bigger clone is one base away. The chain recombines TRBV18 with TRBJ1-5; tentatively, D is TRBD1 (6 bases). V was clipped by 7 bases and J by 2 bases, with 12 bases between them. The CDR3 extends over 14 amino acids. The germline gives CDR1 KGHSH, CDR2 LQKENI. The CDR3 coding sequence is TGTGCCAGCTTGCGAGGGGGTGGCAATCAGCCCCAGCATTTT. Its protein product is CASLRGGGNQPQHF. Combining the CDR3 with reference TRBV18 and TRBJ1-5 gives the whole variable domain NAGVMQNPRHLVRRRGQEARLRCSPMKGHSHVYWYRQLPEEGLKFMVYLQKENIIDESGMPKERFSAEFPKEGPSILRIQQVVRGDSAAYFCASLRGGGNQPQHFGDGTRLSIL.

For the CDR3, the DNA is TGCGCCAGCAGCCAAGTTGGGGGGGGCAATGGAAACACCATATATTTT. This gives the protein CASSQVGGGNGNTIYF. The chain joins TRBV4-1 to TRBJ1-3; D perhaps matches TRBD1 (6 bases). The V gene lost 1 base and the J gene lost 3 bases, with 13 bases spanning the gap. This CDR3 spans 16 amino acids. The germline CDR1 and CDR2 sequences are MGHRA and YSYEKL.

At least ten counts were recorded for this clonotype. This rearrangement joins TRBV5-6 to TRBJ1-5, with D unclear. Trimming removed 1 base from V and 4 bases from J, with 6 bases in between. This CDR3 is 13 amino acids long. Germline values: CDR1 SGHDT, CDR2 YYEEEE. The CDR3 region has the DNA TGTGCCAGCAGCTTGACACCTAATCAGCCCCAGCATTTT. It specifies CASSLTPNQPQHF.

Concerning this clonotype: This is likely a read error, given that the CDR3 carries no conserved phenylalanine or tryptophan at its end. The chain combines TRBV2 with TRBJ2-3; 11 bases map to TRBD1. Germline CDR1 SNHLY, CDR2 FYNNEI. CDR3 size: 15 residues. Unmatched junction bases numbered 5, after V lost 4 bases and J lost 5 bases. The CDR3 sequence is CASSGTGGVVDTQYL. The CDR3, as DNA: TGTGCCAGCAGTGGGACAGGGGGCGTTGTAGATACGCAGTATCTT.

This clonotype has ten or more counts. This sequence joins TRBV12-3 or TRBV12-4 and TRBJ2-5, with D possibly matching TRBD1 (5 bases). V lost 5 bases, J lost 4 bases, and 26 bases lay in between. The CDR3 runs to 18 residues. The CDR3 sequence is CASSPLLGPRTPGETQYF. The CDR3, as DNA: TGTGCCAGCAGTCCCCTTTTGGGCCCGAGGACACCAGGAGAGACCCAGTACTTC.

The rearrangement joins TRBV7-9 to TRBJ1-2; the D gene is possibly TRBD1 (5 bases). Germline values: CDR1 SEHNR, CDR2 FQNEAQ (reference sequence). Trimming shortened V by 5 bases and J by 1 base, and 11 bases separated the two germline ends. There are 14 residues in the CDR3. Here the CDR3 reads CASSPWGDNYGYTF. The CDR3 DNA reads as TGTGCCAGCAGCCCCTGGGGGGATAACTATGGCTACACCTTC. The full variable domain, its missing parts supplied by reference TRBV7-9 and TRBJ1-2, is DTGVSQNPRHKITKRGQNVTFRCDPISEHNRLYWYRQTLGQGPEFLTYFQNEAQLEKSRLLSDRFSAERPKGSFSTLEIQRTEQGDSAMYLCASSPWGDNYGYTFGSGTRLTVV.

This clonotype occurred a few times. It may be a read error: a sequence one base away is much more abundant. The chain couples TRBV3-1 to TRBJ2-5, with TRBD2 identical over 11 bases. This CDR3 has 16 residues. CDR1 and CDR2 (germline): LGHDT, YNNKEL (reference sequence). J gave up 2 bases and V 1 base, and 3 bases lay outside the gene matches. As DNA, the CDR3 is TGTGCCAGCAGCCAAGGACTAGCGGGGAGACAAGAGACCCAGTACTTC. Translated, it gives CASSQGLAGRQETQYF.

This clonotype was seen a handful of times. The V call is TRBV18, the J call TRBJ1-1; 9 positions agree with TRBD1. V was pared by 4 bases and J by 3 bases, with 3 bases of the junction left unmatched. Germline CDR1 is KGHSH and CDR2 is LQKENI. The CDR3 loop spans 14 amino acids. The CDR3 reads CASSRWDRDTEAFF. The DNA of the CDR3 is TGTGCCAGCTCACGTTGGGACAGGGACACTGAAGCTTTCTTT.

This rearrangement joins TRBV6-1 to TRBJ2-3, with D hard to call. The CDR3 is 16 residues long. From germline, CDR1 is MNHNS and CDR2 SASEGT. V gave up 6 bases and J gave up 1 base, with 17 bases separating them. The CDR3 spells CASSPAPDRGTDTQYF. CDR3 bases: TGTGCCAGCAGCCCCGCGCCGGATCGAGGCACAGATACGCAGTATTTT.

In its sample, this clonotype was seen a few times. The CDR3 spells CASSIRPGAGYNSPLHF. CDR3 bases: TGTGCCAGTAGTATCCGGCCAGGGGCGGGGTATAATTCACCCCTCCACTTT. The chain carries TRBV19 and TRBJ1-6; TRBD1 might be the D (6 bases). V gave up 3 bases and J gave up 4 bases, with 16 bases separating them. This CDR3 region has 17 residues. CDR1 is LNHDA and CDR2 is SQIVND in the germline V gene (reference sequence).

This clonotype was found many times. V gene TRBV9 combines with J gene TRBJ1-5; D unresolved. V was pared by 8 bases and J by 1 base, with 13 bases between. The CDR3 is 14 amino acids. Germline CDR1 reads SGDLS; CDR2 reads YYNGEE. The CDR3: CASSGVGSNQPQHF. In DNA form, the CDR3 reads TGTGCCAGTTCCGGGGTCGGAAGCAATCAGCCCCAGCATTTT. Supplemented by reference TRBV9 and TRBJ1-5, the full variable domain reads DSGVTQTPKHLITATGQRVTLRCSPRSGDLSVYWYQQSLDQGLQFLIQYYNGEERAKGNILERFSAQQFPDLHSELNLSSLELGDSALYFCASSGVGSNQPQHFGDGTRLSIL.

The chain employs TRBV5-1 and TRBJ1-6; D not resolved. V lost 0 bases and J lost 6, with 13 bases in between. The CDR3 extends over 16 amino acids. From germline, CDR1 is SGHRS and CDR2 YFSETQ. Here the CDR3 DNA reads TGCGCCAGCAGCTTGGCCGCGGTACCCGGTAATTCACCCCTCCACTTT. Its translation: CASSLAAVPGNSPLHF.

This clonotype was detected only a few times. This chain links TRBV6-1 with TRBJ2-3; 7 nucleotides match TRBD1. In germline, CDR1 is MNHNS, CDR2 SASEGT. V dropped 7 bases and J dropped 3; count of bases not matched to a gene: 7. The CDR3 has 14 amino acids. Here the CDR3 DNA reads TGTGCCAGCATCCCGACAGGGATTACAGATACGCAGTATTTT. It translates to CASIPTGITDTQYF.

Only a few counts were recorded for this clonotype. CDR3 nucleotide sequence: TGTGCCAGTAGTATCAGCCGGGGCGAGAACACTGAAGCTTTCTTT. This gives the protein CASSISRGENTEAFF. The rearrangement links TRBV19 to TRBJ1-1; maybe TRBD1 (5 bases). The CDR3 covers 15 residues. V was shortened by 3 bases and J by 1 base, with 12 bases between the two germline ends. Per germline, CDR1 LNHDA and CDR2 SQIVND (reference sequence).

This clonotype was counted between two and nine times. The chain has TRBV11-2 and TRBJ1-4, with D tentatively TRBD1 (5 bases). V was clipped by 1 base and J by 8 bases, with 8 bases between them. The CDR3 sequence is 13 residues long. From germline, CDR1 is SGHAT and CDR2 FQNNGV. In DNA form, the CDR3 reads TGTGCCAGCAGCTTAGGGGGGTGGGAAAAACTGTTTTTT. It specifies CASSLGGWEKLFF. Full variable domain (remainder filled in from reference TRBV11-2 and TRBJ1-4): EAGVAQSPRYKIIEKRQSVAFWCNPISGHATLYWYQQILGQGPKLLIQFQNNGVVDDSQLPKDRFSAERLKGVDSTLKIQPAKLEDSAVYLCASSLGGWEKLFFGSGTQLSVL.

This clonotype was found many times. J is TRBJ2-7 and V is TRBV6-1; D remains ambiguous. The CDR3 contains 15 residues. V was clipped by 0 bases and J by 0 bases, with 9 bases between them. CDR1 is MNHNS, CDR2 SASEGT, per germline. The CDR3 coding sequence is TGTGCCAGCAGTGAAGCCCCGGAAAGCTCCTACGAGCAGTACTTC. Translated, it gives CASSEAPESSYEQYF.

The table lists this clonotype with a few counts. The V gene is TRBV19, the J gene TRBJ1-1; TRBD1 agrees at 9 bases. Germline assignment: CDR1 LNHDA and CDR2 SQIVND (reference sequence). The trim removed 7 bases at V and 5 bases at J, leaving 8 bases unmatched. This CDR3 region has 14 residues. The CDR3 region has the DNA TGTGCCAGTATCTTGGGACAGGGAGGGACTGAAGCTTTCTTT. This codes for CASILGQGGTEAFF.

This clonotype has ten or more counts. J is TRBJ1-4 and V is TRBV2; D is unresolved. V was pared by 2 bases and J by 0 bases, with 10 bases between. Germline CDR1 is SNHLY and CDR2 is FYNNEI. The CDR3 is 16 residues long. DNA of the CDR3: TGTGCCAGCAGTGAAAGCCAGCCGCCAACTAATGAAAAACTGTTTTTT. This encodes CASSESQPPTNEKLFF.

This clonotype came up many times. This chain uses TRBV3-1 with TRBJ1-5; D not resolved. The CDR3 is 15 residues long. Germline V gene lookup returns CDR1 LGHDT and CDR2 YNNKEL (reference sequence). Trimming shortened V by 0 bases and J by 0 bases, and 6 bases separated the two germline ends. CDR3 in DNA: TGTGCCAGCAGCCAAGACACGACTAGCAATCAGCCCCAGCATTTT. As protein: CASSQDTTSNQPQHF.

The gene calls are TRBV27 and TRBJ2-3; a possible D gene is TRBD1 (5 bases). CDR1 and CDR2 from the germline V gene are MNHEY and SMNVEV (reference sequence). The V end was cut by 3 bases, the J end by 1 base, with 11 bases between. The CDR3 is 15 residues long. The CDR3 loop reads CASSLSVQGTDTQYF. CDR3 DNA: TGTGCCAGCAGTTTGAGTGTACAGGGCACAGATACGCAGTATTTT.

The chain uses TRBV19 and TRBJ1-2, with 8 nucleotides matching TRBD1. The CDR3 is 13 residues long. Germline V lookup: CDR1 LNHDA, CDR2 SQIVND (reference sequence). V shed 5 bases and J 6 bases; nucleotides not matched to a gene: 5. The CDR3 DNA sequence: TGTGCCAGTAGTCGGACAGGGCGGCATGGCTACACCTTC. It is translated as CASSRTGRHGYTF.

At least ten counts were recorded for this clonotype. This sequence joins TRBV7-3 and TRBJ2-7; 9 bases are a match to TRBD1. The CDR3 consists of 15 residues. The trim removed 1 base at V and 5 bases at J, leaving 6 bases unmatched. Germline CDR1 reads SGHTA; CDR2 reads FQGTGA. This CDR3 is CASSLRQGVEDEQYF. The CDR3 nucleotides are TGTGCCAGCAGCTTAAGACAGGGGGTTGAAGACGAGCAGTACTTC.

This clonotype turned up a few times. The chain uses TRBV7-8 and TRBJ2-4; TRBD1 is a possible D gene (5 bases). Trimming stripped 6 bases from V and 15 bases from J, with 21 bases between. This CDR3 contains 13 residues. Germline CDR1 is SGHVS and CDR2 is FQNEAQ. CDR3 DNA sequence: TGTGCCAGCAGTTATCCCGACAGCCCTCGTGGGTACTTC. Protein product: CASSYPDSPRGYF.

In this sample, this clonotype turned up once. The V call is TRBV7-3, the J call TRBJ1-2, with D perhaps matching TRBD1 (6 bases). CDR3 length: 17 residues. CDR1 is SGHTA and CDR2 is FQGTGA in the germline V gene. V was shortened by 3 bases and J by 7 bases, with 24 bases between the two germline ends. In DNA form, the CDR3 reads TGTGCCAGCAGCTTTTTCGGGGGGGCAGGGTGGTTCCGTGGCTACACCTTC. This sequence encodes CASSFFGGAGWFRGYTF.

This clonotype has ten or more counts. The chain carries TRBV3-1 and TRBJ2-4; 11 bases align to TRBD2. J lost 9 bases, V lost 4 bases, and 11 bases had no gene match. Germline CDR1 and CDR2: LGHDT and YNNKEL (reference sequence). The CDR3 loop spans 16 amino acids. CDR3: CASSPRLAGTSGIQYF. Here the CDR3 DNA reads TGTGCCAGCAGCCCGCGACTAGCGGGGACCTCGGGCATTCAGTACTTC.

This clonotype was counted many times. V usage is TRBV27 and J usage is TRBJ2-1; D is tentatively TRBD1 or TRBD2 (5 bases each). The CDR3 length is 15 residues. CDR1 is MNHEY and CDR2 is SMNVEV in the germline V gene (reference sequence). V was trimmed by 2 bases and J by 9 bases, leaving 17 bases between them. CDR3 protein: CASSLLGQGAAEQFF. CDR3 nucleotide sequence: TGTGCCAGCAGTTTACTTGGGCAGGGAGCCGCTGAGCAGTTCTTC.